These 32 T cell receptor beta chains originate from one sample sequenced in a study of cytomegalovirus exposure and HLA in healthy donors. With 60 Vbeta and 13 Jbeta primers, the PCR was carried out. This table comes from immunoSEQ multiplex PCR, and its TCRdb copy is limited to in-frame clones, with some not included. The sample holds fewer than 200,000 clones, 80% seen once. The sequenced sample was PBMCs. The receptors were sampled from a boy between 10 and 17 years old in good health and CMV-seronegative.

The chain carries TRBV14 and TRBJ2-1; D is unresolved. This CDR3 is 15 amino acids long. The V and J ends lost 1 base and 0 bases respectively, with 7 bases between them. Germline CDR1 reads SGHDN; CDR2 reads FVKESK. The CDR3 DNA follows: TGTGCCAGCAGCCAAGCAACTTACTCCTACAATGAGCAGTTCTTC. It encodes CASSQATYSYNEQFF.

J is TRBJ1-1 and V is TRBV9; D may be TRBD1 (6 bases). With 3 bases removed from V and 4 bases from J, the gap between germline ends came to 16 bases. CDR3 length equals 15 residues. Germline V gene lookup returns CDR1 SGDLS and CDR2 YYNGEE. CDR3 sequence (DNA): TGTGCCAGCAGCGGAGAAACAGGGTTTTCCACTGAAGCTTTCTTT. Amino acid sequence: CASSGETGFSTEAFF.

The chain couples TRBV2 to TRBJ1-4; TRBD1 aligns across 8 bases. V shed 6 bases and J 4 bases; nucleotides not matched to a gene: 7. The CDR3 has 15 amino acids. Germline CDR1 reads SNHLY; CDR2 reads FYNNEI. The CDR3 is CASSRGRLVNEKLFF. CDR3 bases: TGTGCCAGCAGCAGGGGGCGGCTAGTTAATGAAAAACTGTTTTTT.

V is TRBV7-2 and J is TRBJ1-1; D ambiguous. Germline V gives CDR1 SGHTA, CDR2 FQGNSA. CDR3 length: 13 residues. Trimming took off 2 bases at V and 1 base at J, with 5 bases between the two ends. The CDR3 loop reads CASSLFGNTEAFF. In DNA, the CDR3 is TGTGCCAGCAGCTTATTCGGGAACACTGAAGCTTTCTTT.

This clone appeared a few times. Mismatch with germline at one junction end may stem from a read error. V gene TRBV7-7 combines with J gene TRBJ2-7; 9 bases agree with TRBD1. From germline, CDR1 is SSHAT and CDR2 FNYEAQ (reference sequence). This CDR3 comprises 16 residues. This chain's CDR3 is CASSLGRPGTGYEQYF. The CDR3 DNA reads TGTGCTAGCAGCTTAGGGCGTCCCGGGACAGGGTACGAGCAGTACTTC.

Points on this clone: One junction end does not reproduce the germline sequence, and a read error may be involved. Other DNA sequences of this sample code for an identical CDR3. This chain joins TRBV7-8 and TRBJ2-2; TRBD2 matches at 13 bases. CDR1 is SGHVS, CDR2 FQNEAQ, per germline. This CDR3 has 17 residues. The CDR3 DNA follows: TGCGCCAGCAGCTACACTAGCGGGAGGGCCTGGAGCGGGGAGCTGTTTTTT. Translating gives CASSYTSGRAWSGELFF.

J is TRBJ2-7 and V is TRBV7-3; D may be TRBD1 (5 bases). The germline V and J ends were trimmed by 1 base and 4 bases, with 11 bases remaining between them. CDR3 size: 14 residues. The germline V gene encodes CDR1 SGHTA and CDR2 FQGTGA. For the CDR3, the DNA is TGTGCCAGCAGCTTAAGCCCAGGGTCTTACGAGCAGTACTTC. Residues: CASSLSPGSYEQYF.

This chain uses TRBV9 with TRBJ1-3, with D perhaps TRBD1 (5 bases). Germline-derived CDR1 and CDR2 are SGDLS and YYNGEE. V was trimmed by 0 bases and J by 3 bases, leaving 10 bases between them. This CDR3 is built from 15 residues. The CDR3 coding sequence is TGTGCCAGCAGCGTAGATTCAGGGATTGGAAACACCATATATTTT. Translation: CASSVDSGIGNTIYF. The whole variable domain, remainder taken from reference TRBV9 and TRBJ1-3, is DSGVTQTPKHLITATGQRVTLRCSPRSGDLSVYWYQQSLDQGLQFLIQYYNGEERAKGNILERFSAQQFPDLHSELNLSSLELGDSALYFCASSVDSGIGNTIYFGEGSWLTVV.

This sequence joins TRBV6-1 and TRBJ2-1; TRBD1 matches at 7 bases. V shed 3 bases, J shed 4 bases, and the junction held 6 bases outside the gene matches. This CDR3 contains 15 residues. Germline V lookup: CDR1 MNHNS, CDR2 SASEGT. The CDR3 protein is CASSEQPGQYNEQFF. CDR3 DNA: TGTGCCAGCAGTGAGCAGCCGGGACAGTACAATGAGCAGTTCTTC.

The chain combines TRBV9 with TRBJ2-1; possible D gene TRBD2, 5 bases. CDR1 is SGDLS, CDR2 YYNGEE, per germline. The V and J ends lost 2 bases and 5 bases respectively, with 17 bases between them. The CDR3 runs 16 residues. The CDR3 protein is CASSVSSSRRDNEQFF. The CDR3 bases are TGTGCCAGCAGCGTCTCTAGCTCACGGAGAGACAATGAGCAGTTCTTC.

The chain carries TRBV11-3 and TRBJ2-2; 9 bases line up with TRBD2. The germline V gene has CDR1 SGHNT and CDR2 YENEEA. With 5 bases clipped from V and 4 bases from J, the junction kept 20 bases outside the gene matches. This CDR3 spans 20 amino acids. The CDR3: CASSTTSGLAMVGSTGELFF. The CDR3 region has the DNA TGTGCCAGCAGCACAACATCGGGACTAGCCATGGTGGGCTCCACCGGGGAGCTGTTTTTT.

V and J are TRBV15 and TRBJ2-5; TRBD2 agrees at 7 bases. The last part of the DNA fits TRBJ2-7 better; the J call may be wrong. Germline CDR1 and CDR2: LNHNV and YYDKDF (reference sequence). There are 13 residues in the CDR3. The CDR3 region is CATSRVGGYEQYF. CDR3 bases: TGTGCCACCAGCAGAGTGGGGGGGTACGAGCAGTACTTC.

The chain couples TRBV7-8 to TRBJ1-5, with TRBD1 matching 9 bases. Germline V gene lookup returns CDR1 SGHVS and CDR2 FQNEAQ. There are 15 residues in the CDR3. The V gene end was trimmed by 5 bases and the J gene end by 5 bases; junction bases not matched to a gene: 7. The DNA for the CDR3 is TGTGCCAGCAGCCGGGGACAGGGTGATTATCAGCCCCAGCATTTT. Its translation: CASSRGQGDYQPQHF.

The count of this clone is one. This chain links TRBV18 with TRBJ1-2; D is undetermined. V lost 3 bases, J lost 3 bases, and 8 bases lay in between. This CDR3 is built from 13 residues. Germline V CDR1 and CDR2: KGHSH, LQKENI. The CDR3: CASSPRRDYGYTF. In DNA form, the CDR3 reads TGTGCCAGCTCACCCCGACGGGACTATGGCTACACCTTC.

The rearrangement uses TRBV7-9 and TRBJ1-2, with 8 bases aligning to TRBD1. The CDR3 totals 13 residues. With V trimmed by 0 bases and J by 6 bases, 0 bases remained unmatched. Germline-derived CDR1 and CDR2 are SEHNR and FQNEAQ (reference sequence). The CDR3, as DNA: TGTGCCAGCAGCTTAGCGACAGGGGATGGCTACACCTTC. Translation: CASSLATGDGYTF.

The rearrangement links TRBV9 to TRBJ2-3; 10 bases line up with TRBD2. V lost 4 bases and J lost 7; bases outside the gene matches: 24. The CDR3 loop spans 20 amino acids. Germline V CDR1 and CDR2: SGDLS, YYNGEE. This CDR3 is CASSPGLGSSGGVEGNTQYF. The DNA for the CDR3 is TGTGCCAGCAGCCCCGGGCTTGGGTCGAGCGGGGGGGTCGAGGGGAATACGCAGTATTTT.

CDR3 sequence (DNA): TGCGCCAGCAGCCAAGAACTAGGCGGACCGGAGACCCAGTACTTC. It translates to CASSQELGGPETQYF. The rearrangement joins TRBV4-3 to TRBJ2-5, with D possibly being TRBD2 (5 bases). The CDR3 is 15 amino acids. Germline CDR1 and CDR2: LGHNA and YSLEER. Trimming cost V 0 bases and J 5 bases, with 13 bases left between them.

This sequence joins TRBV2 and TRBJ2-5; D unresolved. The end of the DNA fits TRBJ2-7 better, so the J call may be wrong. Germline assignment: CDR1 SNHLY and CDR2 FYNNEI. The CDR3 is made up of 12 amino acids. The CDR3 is CASSDLSYEQYF. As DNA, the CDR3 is TGTGCCAGCAGTGATTTGAGCTACGAGCAGTACTTC.

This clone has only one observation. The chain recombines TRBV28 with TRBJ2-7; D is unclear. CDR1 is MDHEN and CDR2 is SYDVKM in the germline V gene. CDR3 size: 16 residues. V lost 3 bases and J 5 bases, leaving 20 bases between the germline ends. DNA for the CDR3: TGTGCCAGCAGTTTTCATGACTGGTCGGCACGCCACGAGCAGTACTTC. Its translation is CASSFHDWSARHEQYF. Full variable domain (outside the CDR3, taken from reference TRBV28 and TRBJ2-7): DVKVTQSSRYLVKRTGEKVFLECVQDMDHENMFWYRQDPGLGLRLIYFSYDVKMKEKGDIPEGYSVSREKKERFSLILESASTNQTSMYLCASSFHDWSARHEQYFGPGTRLTVT.

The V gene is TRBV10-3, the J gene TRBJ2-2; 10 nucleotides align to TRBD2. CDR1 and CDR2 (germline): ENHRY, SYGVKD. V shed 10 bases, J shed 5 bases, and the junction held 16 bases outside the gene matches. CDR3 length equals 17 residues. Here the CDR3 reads CATLSLAGASRTGELFF. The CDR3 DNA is TGTGCCACCCTCTCCCTAGCGGGGGCTTCACGGACCGGGGAGCTGTTTTTT.

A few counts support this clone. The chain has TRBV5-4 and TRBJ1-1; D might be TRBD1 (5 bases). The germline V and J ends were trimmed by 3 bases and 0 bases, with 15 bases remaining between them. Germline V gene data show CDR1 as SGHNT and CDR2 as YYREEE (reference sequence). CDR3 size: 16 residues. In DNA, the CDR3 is TGTGCCAGCAGCTGGGGCCGGTTGGCTATGAACACTGAAGCTTTCTTT. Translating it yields CASSWGRLAMNTEAFF.

The CDR3 reads CASRTPGRGNEKLFF. The CDR3 region has the DNA TGTGCCAGCAGGACCCCGGGCCGAGGGAACGAAAAACTGTTTTTT. This chain uses TRBV2 with TRBJ1-4; no clear D. V was shortened by 6 bases and J by 8 bases, with 19 bases between the two germline ends. Germline-derived CDR1 and CDR2 are SNHLY and FYNNEI. CDR3 size: 15 residues.

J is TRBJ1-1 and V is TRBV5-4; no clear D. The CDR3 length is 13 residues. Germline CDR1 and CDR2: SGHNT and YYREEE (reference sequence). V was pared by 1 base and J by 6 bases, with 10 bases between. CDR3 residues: CASSLRYEAEAFF. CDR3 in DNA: TGTGCCAGCAGCTTGAGATACGAGGCTGAAGCTTTCTTT.

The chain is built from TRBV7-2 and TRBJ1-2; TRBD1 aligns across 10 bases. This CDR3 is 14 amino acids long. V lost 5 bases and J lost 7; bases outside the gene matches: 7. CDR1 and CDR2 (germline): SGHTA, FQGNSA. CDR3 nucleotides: TGTGCCAGCAGCCGAGCGACAGGGGGCACTGGCTACACCTTC. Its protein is CASSRATGGTGYTF.

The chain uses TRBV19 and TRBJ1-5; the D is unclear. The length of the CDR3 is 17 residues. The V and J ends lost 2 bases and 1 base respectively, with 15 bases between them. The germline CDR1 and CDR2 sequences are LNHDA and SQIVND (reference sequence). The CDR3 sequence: CASSIPQRRGSNQPQHF. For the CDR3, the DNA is TGTGCCAGTAGTATACCCCAGCGGAGAGGGAGCAATCAGCCCCAGCATTTT.

The CDR3 region has the DNA TGTGCCAGCAGCTCCGGGTCTTATAGCAATCAGCCCCAGCATTTT. Its protein product is CASSSGSYSNQPQHF. The rearrangement links TRBV2 to TRBJ1-5; D is unclear. CDR1 and CDR2 from the germline V gene are SNHLY and FYNNEI. Trimming removed 6 bases from V and 0 bases from J, with 12 bases in between. CDR3 length: 15 amino acids.

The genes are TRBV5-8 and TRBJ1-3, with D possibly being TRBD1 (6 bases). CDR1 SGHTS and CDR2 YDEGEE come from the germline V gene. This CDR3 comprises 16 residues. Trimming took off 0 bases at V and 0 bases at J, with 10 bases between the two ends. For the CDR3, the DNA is TGTGCCAGCAGCTTGGTCCGGGACACCTCTGGAAACACCATATATTTT. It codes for CASSLVRDTSGNTIYF.

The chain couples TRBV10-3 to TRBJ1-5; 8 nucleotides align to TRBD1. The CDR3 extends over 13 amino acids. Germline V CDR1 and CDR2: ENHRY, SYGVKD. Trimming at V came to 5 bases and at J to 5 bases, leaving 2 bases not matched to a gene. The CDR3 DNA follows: TGTGCCATCAGTCAGGGGGCCGATCAGCCCCAGCATTTT. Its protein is CAISQGADQPQHF.

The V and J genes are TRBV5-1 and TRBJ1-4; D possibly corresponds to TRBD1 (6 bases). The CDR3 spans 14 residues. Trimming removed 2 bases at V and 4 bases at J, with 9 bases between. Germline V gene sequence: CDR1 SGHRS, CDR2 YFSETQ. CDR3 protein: CASSFTGRNEKLFF. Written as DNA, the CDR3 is TGCGCCAGCAGCTTTACAGGGCGTAATGAAAAACTGTTTTTT. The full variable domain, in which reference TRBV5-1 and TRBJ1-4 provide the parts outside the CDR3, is KAGVTQTPRYLIKTRGQQVTLSCSPISGHRSVSWYQQTPGQGLQFLFEYFSETQRNKGNFPGRFSGRQFSNSRSEMNVSTLELGDSALYLCASSFTGRNEKLFFGSGTQLSVL.

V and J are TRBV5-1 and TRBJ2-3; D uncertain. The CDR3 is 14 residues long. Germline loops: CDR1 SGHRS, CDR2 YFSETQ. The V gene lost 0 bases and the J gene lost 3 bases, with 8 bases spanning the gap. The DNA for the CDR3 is TGCGCCAGCAGCTTGGATGTCAGAACAGATACGCAGTATTTT. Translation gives CASSLDVRTDTQYF.

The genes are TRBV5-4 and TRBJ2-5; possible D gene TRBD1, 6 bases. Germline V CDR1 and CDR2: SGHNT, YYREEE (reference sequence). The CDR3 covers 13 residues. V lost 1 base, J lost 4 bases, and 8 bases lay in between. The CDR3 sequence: CASSLQGGETQYF. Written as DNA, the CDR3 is TGTGCCAGCAGCTTGCAAGGGGGAGAGACCCAGTACTTC.

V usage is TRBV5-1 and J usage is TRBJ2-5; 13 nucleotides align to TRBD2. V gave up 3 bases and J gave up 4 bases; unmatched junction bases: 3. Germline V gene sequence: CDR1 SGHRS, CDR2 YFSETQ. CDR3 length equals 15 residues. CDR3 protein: CASSWTSGSRETQYF. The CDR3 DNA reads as TGCGCCAGCAGCTGGACTAGCGGGAGTCGAGAGACCCAGTACTTC.